Sequencing of this TCR beta chain was carried out in a study of cytomegalovirus exposure and HLA in healthy donors. This clone was observed a handful of times. No antigen is known for it. Use of 60 Vbeta and 13 Jbeta primers characterized the PCR. The repertoire was sequenced with immunoSEQ multiplex PCR; TCRdb's copy has only in-frame clones and lacks some. The sample contains over 100,000 clones, approximately 78% of which appear only once. Study-wide points: According to the study, roughly 180 TCR beta chains were cytomegalovirus-associated.

Sequencing was carried out using PBMCs. The source is a woman aged 45 to 65 in good health and CMV-seropositive.

The DNA for the CDR3 is TGCAGCGTTGGACAGGGAGAGGCCCAGCATTTT. Residues: CSVGQGEAQHF. The genes are TRBV29-1 and TRBJ1-5; 7 bases map to TRBD1. J gave up 11 bases and V 4 bases, and 5 bases lay outside the gene matches. The CDR3 loop spans 11 amino acids. Germline CDR1 reads SQVTM; CDR2 reads ANQGSEA. Variable domain in full (rest from reference TRBV29-1 and TRBJ1-5): SAVISQKPSRDICQRGTSLTIQCQVDSQVTMMFWYRQQPGQSLTLIATANQGSEATYESGFVIDKFPISRPNLTFSTLTVSNMSPEDSSIYLCSVGQGEAQHFGDGTRLSIL.